The sequence of this T cell receptor beta chain was determined in a study of shared clonotypes between healthy human individuals. Germline-derived CDR1 and CDR2 are MNHNS and SASEGT. The CDR3 consists of 14 residues. V lost 3 bases to trimming and J lost 0 bases, with 9 bases between them. The protocol was immunoSEQ multiplex PCR, while the TCRdb copy is restricted to in-frame clones and leaves out a portion. The sample shows 2 million to 3 million clones, roughly 93% of them seen only once. The chain carries TRBV6-1 and TRBJ2-7; D remains unclear. Sequencing was carried out using naive CD4+ T cells from PBMCs. Indicated subset: CD45RA+ positively selected. This TCR was sampled from a man between 18 and 29 years old in good health. Some clones in this sample may be carry-over from other donors' samples. The CDR3 here is CASSDQRDSYEQYF. CDR3 sequence (DNA): TGTGCCAGCAGTGATCAGAGAGACTCCTACGAGCAGTACTTC.